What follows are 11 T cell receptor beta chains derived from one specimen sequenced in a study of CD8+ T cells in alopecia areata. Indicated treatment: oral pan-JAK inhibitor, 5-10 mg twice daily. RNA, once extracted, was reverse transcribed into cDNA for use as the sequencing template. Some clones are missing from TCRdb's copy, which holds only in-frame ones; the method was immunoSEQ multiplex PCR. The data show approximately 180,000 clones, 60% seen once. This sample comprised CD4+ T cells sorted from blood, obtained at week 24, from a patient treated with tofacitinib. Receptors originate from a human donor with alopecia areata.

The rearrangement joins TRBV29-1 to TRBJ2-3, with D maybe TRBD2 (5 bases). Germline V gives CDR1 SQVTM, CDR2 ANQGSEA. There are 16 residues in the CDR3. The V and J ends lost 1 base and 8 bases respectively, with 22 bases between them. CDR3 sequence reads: CSVEVRQQQTRGTQYF. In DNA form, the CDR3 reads TGCAGCGTTGAAGTGCGGCAGCAACAGACTCGGGGTACGCAGTATTTT.

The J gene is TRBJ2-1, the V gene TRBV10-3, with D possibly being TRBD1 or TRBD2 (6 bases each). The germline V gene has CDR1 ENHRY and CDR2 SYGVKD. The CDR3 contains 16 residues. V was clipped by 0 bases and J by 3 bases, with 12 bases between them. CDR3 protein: CAISESEQGGYNEQFF. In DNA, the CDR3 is TGTGCCATCAGTGAGTCCGAACAGGGAGGCTACAATGAGCAGTTCTTC.

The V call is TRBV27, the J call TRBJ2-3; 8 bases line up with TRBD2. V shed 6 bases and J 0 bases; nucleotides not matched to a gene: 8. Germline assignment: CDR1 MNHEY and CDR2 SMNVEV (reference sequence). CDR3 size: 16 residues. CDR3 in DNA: TGTGCCAGCAGGAGTATAGCGGGGAGAAGCACAGATACGCAGTATTTT. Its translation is CASRSIAGRSTDTQYF.

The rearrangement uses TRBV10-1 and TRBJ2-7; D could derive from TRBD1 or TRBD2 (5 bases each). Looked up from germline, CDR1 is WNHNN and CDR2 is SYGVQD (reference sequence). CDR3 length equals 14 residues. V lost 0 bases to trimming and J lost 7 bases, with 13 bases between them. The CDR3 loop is CASSESGTGREQYF. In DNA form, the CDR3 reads TGCGCCAGCAGTGAGTCCGGGACGGGGAGAGAGCAGTACTTC.

As DNA, the CDR3 is TGCAGCGTTGCAAGCGGGGGGTCCAATGAGCAGTTCTTC. Protein product: CSVASGGSNEQFF. The chain joins TRBV29-1 to TRBJ2-1; 9 bases map to TRBD2. Trimming at V came to 4 bases and at J to 6 bases, leaving 4 bases not matched to a gene. This CDR3 spans 13 amino acids. Germline CDR1 is SQVTM and CDR2 is ANQGSEA.

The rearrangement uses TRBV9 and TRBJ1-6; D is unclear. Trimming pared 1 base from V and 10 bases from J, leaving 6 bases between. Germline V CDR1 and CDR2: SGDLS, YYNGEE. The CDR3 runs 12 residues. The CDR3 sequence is CASSVMGSPLHF. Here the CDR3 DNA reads TGTGCCAGCAGCGTAATGGGCTCACCCCTCCACTTT. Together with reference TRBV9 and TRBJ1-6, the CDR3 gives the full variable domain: DSGVTQTPKHLITATGQRVTLRCSPRSGDLSVYWYQQSLDQGLQFLIQYYNGEERAKGNILERFSAQQFPDLHSELNLSSLELGDSALYFCASSVMGSPLHFGNGTRLTVT.

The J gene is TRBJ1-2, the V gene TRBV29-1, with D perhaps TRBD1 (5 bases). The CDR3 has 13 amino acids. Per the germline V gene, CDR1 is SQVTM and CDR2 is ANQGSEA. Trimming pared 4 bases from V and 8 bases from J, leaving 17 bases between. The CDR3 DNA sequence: TGCAGCGTTGCGGTCAGGGAAGGAGGAGGCTACACCTTC. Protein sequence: CSVAVREGGGYTF.

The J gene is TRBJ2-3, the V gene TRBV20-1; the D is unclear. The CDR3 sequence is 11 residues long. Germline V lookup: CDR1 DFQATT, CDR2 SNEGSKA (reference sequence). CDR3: CRTGSTDTQYF. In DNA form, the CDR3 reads TGCAGAACCGGGAGCACAGATACGCAGTATTTT.

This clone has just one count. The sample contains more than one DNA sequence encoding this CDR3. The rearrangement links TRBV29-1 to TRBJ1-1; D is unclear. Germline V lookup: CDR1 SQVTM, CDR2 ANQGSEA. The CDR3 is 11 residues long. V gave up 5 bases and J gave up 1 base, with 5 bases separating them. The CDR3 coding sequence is TGCAGCGTTACGCCGAACACTGAAGCTTTCTTT. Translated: CSVTPNTEAFF.

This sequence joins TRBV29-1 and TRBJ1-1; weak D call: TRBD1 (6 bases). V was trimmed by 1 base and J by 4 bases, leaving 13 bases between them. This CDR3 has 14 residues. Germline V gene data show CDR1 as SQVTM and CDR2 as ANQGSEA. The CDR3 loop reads CSVEVAGGVTEAFF. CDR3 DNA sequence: TGCAGCGTTGAAGTCGCCGGGGGCGTCACTGAAGCTTTCTTT. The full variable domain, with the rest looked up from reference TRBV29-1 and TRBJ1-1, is SAVISQKPSRDICQRGTSLTIQCQVDSQVTMMFWYRQQPGQSLTLIATANQGSEATYESGFVIDKFPISRPNLTFSTLTVSNMSPEDSSIYLCSVEVAGGVTEAFFGQGTRLTVV.

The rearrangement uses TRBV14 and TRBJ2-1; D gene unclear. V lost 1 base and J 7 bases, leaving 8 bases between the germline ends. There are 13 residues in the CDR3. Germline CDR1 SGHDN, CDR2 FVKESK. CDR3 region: CASSQVGRNEQFF. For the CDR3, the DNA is TGTGCCAGCAGCCAAGTAGGAAGGAATGAGCAGTTCTTC.